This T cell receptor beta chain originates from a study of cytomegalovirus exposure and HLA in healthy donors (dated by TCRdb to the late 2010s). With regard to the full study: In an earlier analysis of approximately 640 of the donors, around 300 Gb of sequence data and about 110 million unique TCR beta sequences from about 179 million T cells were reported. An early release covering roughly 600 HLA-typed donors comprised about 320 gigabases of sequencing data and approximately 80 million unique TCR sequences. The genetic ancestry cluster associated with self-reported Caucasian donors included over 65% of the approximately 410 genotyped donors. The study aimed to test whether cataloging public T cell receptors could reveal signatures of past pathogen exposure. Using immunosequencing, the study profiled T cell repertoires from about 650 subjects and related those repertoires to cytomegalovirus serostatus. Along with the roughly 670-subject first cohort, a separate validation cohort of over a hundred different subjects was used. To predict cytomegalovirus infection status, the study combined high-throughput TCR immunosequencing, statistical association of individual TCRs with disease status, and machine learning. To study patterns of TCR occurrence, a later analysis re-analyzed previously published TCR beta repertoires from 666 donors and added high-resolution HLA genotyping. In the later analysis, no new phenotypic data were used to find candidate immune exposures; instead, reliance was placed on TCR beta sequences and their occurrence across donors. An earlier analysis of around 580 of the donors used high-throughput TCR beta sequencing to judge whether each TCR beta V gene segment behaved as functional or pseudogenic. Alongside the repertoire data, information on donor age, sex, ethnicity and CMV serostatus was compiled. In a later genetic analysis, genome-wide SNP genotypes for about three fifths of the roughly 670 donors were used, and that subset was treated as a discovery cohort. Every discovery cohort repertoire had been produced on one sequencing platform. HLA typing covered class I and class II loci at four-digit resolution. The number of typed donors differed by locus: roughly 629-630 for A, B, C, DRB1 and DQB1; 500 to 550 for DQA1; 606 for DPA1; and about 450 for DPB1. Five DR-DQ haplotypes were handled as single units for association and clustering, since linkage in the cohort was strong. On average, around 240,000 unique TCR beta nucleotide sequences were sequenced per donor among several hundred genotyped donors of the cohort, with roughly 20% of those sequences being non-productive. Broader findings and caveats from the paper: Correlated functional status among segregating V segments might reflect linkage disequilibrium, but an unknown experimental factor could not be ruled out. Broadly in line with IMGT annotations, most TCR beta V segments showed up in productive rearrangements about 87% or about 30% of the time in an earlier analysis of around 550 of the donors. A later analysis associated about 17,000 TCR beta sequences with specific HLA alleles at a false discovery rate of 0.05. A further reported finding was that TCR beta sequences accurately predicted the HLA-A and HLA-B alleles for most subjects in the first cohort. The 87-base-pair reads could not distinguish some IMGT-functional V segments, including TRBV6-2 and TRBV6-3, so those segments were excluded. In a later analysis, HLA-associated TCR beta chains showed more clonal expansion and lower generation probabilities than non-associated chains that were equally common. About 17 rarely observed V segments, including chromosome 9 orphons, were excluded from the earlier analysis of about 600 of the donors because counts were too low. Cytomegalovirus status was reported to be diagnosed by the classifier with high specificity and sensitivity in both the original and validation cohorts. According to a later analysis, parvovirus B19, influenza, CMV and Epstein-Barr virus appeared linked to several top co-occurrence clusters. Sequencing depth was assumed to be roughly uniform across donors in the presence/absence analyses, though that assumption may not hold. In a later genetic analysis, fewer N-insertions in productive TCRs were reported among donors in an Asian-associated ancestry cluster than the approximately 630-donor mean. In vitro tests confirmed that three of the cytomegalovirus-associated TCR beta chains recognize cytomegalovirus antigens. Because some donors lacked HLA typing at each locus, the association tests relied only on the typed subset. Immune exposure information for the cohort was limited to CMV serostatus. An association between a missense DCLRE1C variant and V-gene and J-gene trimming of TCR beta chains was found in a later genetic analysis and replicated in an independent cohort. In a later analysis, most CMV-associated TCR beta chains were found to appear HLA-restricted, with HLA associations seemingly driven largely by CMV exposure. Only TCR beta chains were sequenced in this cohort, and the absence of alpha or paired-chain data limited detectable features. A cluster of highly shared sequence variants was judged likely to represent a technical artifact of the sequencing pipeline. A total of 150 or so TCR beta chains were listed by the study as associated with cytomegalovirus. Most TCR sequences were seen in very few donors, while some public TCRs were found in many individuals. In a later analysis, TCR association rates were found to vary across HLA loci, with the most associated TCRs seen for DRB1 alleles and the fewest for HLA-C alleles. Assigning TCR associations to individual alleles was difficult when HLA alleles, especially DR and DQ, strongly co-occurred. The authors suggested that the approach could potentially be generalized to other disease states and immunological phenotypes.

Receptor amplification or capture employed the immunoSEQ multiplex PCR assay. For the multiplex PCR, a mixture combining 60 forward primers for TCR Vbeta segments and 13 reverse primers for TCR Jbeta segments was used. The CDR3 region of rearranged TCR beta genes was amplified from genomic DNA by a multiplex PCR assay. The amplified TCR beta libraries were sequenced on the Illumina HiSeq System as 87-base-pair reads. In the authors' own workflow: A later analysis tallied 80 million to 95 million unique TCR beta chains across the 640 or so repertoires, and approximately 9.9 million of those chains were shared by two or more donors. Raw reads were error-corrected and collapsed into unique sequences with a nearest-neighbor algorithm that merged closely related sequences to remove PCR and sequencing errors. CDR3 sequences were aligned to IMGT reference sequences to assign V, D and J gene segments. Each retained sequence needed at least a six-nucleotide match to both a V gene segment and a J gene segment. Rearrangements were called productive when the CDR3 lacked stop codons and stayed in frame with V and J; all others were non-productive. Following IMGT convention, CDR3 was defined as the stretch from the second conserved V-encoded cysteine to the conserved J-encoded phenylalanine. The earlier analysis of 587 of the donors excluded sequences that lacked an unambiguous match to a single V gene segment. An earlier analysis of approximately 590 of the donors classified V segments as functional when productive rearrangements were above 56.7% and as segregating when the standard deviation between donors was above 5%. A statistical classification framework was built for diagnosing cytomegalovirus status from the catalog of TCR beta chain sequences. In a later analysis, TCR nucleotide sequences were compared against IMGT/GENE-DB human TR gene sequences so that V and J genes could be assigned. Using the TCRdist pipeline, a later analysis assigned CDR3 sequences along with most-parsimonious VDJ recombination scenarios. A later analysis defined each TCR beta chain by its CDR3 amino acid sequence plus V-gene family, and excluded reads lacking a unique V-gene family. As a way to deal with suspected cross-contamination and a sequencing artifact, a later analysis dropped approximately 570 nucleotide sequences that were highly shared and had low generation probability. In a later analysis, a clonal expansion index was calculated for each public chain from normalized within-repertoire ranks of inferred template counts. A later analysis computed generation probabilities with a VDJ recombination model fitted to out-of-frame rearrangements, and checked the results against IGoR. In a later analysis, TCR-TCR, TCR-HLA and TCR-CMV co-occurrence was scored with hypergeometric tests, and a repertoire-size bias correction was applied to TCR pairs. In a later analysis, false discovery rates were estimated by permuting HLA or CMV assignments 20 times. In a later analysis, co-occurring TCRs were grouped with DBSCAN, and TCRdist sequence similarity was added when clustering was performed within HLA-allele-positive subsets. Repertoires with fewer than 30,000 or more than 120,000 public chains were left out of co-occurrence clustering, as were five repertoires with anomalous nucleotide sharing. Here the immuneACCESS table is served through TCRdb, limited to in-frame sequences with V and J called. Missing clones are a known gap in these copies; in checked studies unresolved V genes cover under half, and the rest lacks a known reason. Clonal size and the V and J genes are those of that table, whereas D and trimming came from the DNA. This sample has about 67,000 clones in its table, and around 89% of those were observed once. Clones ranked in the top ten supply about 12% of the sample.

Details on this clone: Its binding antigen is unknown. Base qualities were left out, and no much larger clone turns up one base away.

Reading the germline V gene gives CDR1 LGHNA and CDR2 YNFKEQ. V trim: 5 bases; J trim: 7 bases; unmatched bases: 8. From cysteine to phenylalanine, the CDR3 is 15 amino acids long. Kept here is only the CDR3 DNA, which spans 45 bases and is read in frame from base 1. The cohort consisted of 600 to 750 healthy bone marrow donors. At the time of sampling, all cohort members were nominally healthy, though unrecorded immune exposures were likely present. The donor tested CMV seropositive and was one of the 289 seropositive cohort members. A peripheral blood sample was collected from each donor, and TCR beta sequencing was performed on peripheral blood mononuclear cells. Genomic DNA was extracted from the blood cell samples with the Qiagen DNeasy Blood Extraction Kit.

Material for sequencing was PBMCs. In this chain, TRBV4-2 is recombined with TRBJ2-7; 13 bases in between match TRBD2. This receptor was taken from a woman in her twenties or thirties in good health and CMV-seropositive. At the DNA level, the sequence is TGTGCCAGCAGCACGACTAGCGGGAGGACAGGGGAGCAGTACTTC. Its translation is CASSTTSGRTGEQYF.